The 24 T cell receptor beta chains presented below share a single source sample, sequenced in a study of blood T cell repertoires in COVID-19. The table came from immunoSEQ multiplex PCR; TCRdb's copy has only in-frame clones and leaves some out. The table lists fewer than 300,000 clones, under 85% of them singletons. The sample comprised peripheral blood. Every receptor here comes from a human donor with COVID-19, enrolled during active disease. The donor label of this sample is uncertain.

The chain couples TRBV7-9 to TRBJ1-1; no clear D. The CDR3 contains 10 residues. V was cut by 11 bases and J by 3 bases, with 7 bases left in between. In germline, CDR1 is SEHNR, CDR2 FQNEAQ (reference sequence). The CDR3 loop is CAPGDTEAFF. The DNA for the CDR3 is TGTGCCCCCGGAGACACTGAAGCTTTCTTT.

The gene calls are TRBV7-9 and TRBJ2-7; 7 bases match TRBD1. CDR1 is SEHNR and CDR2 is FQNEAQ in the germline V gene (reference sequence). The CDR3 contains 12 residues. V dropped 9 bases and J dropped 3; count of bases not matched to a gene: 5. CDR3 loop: CASTGTDYEQYF. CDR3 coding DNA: TGTGCCAGTACCGGGACAGACTACGAGCAGTACTTC.

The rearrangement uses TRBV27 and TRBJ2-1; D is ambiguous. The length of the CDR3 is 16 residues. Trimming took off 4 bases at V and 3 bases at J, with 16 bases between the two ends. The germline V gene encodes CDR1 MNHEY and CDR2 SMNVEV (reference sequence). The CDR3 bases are TGTGCCAGCAGTTCCCTAGAGGCCCCCCTCTACAATGAGCAGTTCTTC. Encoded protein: CASSSLEAPLYNEQFF.

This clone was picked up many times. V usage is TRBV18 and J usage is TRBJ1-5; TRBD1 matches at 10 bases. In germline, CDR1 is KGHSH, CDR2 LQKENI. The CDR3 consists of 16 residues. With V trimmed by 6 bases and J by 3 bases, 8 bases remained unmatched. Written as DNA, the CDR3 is TGTGCCAGCTCTCCTGGACAGGGGGACGTCAATCAGCCCCAGCATTTT. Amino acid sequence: CASSPGQGDVNQPQHF.

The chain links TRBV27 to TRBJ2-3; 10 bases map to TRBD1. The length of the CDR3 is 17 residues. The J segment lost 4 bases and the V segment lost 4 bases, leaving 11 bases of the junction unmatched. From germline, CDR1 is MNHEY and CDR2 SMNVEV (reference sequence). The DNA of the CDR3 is TGTGCCAGCAGTTATGAGATGACAGGGGGCGTCGCAGATACGCAGTATTTT. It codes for CASSYEMTGGVADTQYF.

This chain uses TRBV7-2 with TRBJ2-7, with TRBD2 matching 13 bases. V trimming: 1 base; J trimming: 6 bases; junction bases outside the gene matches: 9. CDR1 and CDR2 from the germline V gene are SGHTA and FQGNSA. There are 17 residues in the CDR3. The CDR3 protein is CASSLVRLAGGSSEQYF. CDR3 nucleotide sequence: TGTGCCAGCAGCTTAGTCCGACTAGCGGGAGGATCTTCCGAGCAGTACTTC.

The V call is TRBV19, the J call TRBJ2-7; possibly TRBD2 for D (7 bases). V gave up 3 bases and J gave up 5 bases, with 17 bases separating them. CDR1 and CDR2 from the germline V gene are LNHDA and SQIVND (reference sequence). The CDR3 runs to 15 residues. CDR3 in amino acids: CASSMGATSAHEQYF. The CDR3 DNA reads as TGTGCCAGTAGTATGGGGGCAACTAGCGCACACGAGCAGTACTTC.

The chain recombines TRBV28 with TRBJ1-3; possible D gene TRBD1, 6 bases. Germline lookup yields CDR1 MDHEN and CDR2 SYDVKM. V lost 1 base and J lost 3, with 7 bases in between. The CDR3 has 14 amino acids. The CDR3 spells CASSLSGDGNTIYF. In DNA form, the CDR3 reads TGTGCCAGCAGTTTATCAGGGGATGGAAACACCATATATTTT.

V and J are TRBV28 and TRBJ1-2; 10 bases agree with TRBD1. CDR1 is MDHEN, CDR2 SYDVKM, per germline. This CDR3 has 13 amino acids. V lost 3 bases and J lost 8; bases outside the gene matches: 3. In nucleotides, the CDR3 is TGTGCCAGCAGTTTCGGGACAGGGGAAGGCTACACCTTC. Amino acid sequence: CASSFGTGEGYTF.

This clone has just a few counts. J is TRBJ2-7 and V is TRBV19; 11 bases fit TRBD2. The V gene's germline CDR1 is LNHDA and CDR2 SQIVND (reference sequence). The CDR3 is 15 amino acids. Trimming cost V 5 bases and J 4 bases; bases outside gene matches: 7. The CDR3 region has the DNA TGTGCCAGTAGTTCCCGGGGACTAGCGGCATACGAGCAGTACTTC. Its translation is CASSSRGLAAYEQYF.

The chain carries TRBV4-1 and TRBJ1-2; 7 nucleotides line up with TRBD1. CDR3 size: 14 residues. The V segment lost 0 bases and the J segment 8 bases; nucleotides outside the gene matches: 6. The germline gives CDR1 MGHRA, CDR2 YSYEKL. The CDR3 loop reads CASSQDWQGVGYTF. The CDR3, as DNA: TGCGCCAGCAGCCAAGACTGGCAGGGGGTAGGCTACACCTTC.

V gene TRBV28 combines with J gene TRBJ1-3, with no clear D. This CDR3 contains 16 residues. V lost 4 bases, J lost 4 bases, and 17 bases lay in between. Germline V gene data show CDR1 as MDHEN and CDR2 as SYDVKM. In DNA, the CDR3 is TGTGCCAGCAGTTCTCAGGAGGGCGCGAAGGGAAACACCATATATTTT. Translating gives CASSSQEGAKGNTIYF.

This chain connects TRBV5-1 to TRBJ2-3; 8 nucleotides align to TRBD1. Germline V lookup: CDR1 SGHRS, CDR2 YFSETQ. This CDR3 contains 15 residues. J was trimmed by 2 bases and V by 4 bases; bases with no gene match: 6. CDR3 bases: TGCGCCAGCAGCCCCCGACAGGGGACCACAGATACGCAGTATTTT. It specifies CASSPRQGTTDTQYF.

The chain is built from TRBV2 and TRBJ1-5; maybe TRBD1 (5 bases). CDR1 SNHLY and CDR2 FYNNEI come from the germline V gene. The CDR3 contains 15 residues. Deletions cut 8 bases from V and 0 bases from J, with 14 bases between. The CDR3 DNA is TGTGCCAGCCGGGGGGGGAGAAATAGCAATCAGCCCCAGCATTTT. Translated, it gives CASRGGRNSNQPQHF.

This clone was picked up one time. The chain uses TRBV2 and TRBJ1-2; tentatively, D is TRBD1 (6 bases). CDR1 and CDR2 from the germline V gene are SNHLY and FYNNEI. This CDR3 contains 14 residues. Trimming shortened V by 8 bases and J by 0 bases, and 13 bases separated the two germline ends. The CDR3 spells CASLQGTTNYGYTF. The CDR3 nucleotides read TGTGCCAGCCTCCAGGGGACCACTAACTATGGCTACACCTTC.

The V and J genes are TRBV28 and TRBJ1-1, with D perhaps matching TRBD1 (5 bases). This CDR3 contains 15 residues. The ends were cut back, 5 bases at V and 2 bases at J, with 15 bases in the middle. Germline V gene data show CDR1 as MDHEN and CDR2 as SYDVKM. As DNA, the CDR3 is TGTGCCAGCAGTCCGAGCAGGGCCTCCAACACTGAAGCTTTCTTT. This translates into CASSPSRASNTEAFF. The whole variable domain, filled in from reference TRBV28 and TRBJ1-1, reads DVKVTQSSRYLVKRTGEKVFLECVQDMDHENMFWYRQDPGLGLRLIYFSYDVKMKEKGDIPEGYSVSREKKERFSLILESASTNQTSMYLCASSPSRASNTEAFFGQGTRLTVV.

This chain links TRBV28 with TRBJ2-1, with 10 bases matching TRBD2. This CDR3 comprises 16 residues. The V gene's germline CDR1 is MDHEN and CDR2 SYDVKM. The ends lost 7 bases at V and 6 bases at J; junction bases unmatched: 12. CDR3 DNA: TGTGCCAGCAAGCCTAGCGGGAGACCCCTACCCAATGAGCAGTTCTTC. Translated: CASKPSGRPLPNEQFF.

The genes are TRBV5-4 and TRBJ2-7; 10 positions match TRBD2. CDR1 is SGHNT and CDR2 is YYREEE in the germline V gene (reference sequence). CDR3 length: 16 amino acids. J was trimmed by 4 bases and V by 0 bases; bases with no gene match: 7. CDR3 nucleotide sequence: TGTGCCAGCAGCTTGGAAGCGGGAGGGCCGGGGTACGAGCAGTACTTC. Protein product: CASSLEAGGPGYEQYF.

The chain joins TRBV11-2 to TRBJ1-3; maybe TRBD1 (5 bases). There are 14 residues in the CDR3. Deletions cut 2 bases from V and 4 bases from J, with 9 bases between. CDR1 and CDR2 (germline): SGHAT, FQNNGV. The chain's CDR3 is CASSLQGGGNTIYF. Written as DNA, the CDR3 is TGTGCCAGCAGCTTACAGGGTGGAGGAAACACCATATATTTT.

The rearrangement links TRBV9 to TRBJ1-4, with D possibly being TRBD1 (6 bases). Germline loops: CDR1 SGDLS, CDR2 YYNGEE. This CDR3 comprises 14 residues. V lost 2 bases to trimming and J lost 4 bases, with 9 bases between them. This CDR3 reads CASSVGTNNEKLFF. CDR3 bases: TGTGCCAGCAGCGTCGGGACAAATAATGAAAAACTGTTTTTT.

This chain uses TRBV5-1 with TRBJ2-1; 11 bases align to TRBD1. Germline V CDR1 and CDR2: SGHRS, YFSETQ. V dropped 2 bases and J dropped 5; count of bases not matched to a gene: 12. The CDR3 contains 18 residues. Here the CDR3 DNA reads TGCGCCAGCAGCTTTCAGGGAACTGGACAGGGGGCCCACAATGAGCAGTTCTTC. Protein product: CASSFQGTGQGAHNEQFF.

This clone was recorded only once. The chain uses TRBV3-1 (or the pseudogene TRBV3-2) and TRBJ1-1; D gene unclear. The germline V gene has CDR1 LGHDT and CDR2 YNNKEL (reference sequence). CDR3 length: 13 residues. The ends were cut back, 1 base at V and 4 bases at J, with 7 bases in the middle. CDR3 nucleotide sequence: TGTGCCAGCAGCCAAGGTGCGGTCACTGAAGCTTTCTTT. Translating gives CASSQGAVTEAFF.

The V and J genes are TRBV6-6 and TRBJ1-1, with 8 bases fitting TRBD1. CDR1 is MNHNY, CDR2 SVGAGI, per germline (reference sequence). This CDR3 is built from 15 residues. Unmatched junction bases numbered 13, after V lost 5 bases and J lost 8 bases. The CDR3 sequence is CASSTQGAYGLEAFF. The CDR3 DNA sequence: TGTGCCAGCAGTACGCAGGGGGCCTATGGTCTCGAAGCTTTCTTT.

CDR3 DNA sequence: TGTGCCAGCAGTCGCGAGCATAACACTGAAGCTTTCTTT. Translated: CASSREHNTEAFF. The chain carries TRBV2 and TRBJ1-1; no definite D call. CDR1 is SNHLY and CDR2 is FYNNEI in the germline V gene. The V end was cut by 5 bases, the J end by 2 bases, with 9 bases between. This CDR3 comprises 13 residues. The full variable domain, with the rest looked up from reference TRBV2 and TRBJ1-1, is EPEVTQTPSHQVTQMGQEVILRCVPISNHLYFYWYRQILGQKVEFLVSFYNNEISEKSEIFDDQFSVERPDGSNFTLKIRSTKLEDSAMYFCASSREHNTEAFFGQGTRLTVV.